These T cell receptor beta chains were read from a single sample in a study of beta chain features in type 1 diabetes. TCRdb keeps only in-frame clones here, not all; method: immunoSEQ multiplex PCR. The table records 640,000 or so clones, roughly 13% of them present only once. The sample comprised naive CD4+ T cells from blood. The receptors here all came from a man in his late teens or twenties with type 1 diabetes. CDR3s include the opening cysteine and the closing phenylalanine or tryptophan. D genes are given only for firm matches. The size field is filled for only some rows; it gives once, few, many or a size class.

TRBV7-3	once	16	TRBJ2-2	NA	CASSLLQHTNTGELFF	TGTGCCAGCAGCTTACTACAGCATACGAACACCGGGGAGCTGTTTTTT
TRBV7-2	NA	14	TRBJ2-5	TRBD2	CASSLSGGAKTQYF	TGTGCCAGCAGCTTAAGCGGGGGGGCGAAGACCCAGTACTTC
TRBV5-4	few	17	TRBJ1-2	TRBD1	CASRLGQVELITGGYTF	TGTGCCAGCAGGTTGGGACAGGTGGAACTTATAACTGGAGGCTACACCTTC
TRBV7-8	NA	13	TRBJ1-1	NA	CASSLGRADEAFF	TGTGCCAGCAGCTTAGGTCGGGCAGATGAAGCTTTCTTT
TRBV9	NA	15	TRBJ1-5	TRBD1	CASSVGGQGNQPQHF	TGTGCCAGCAGCGTAGGAGGACAGGGGAACCAGCCCCAGCATTTT
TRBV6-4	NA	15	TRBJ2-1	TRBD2	CASSGLAGEGNEQFF	TGTGCCAGCAGTGGACTAGCGGGGGAAGGCAATGAGCAGTTCTTC
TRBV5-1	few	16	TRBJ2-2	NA	CASDVFGGANTGELFF	TGCGCCAGCGACGTCTTTGGGGGAGCGAACACCGGGGAGCTGTTTTTT
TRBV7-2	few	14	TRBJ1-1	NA	CASSPYDAATEAFF	TGTGCCAGCAGCCCTTACGATGCCGCAACTGAAGCTTTCTTT
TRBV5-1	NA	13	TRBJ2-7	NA	CASIPLLSYEQYF	TGCGCCAGCATCCCGCTACTCAGCTACGAGCAGTACTTC
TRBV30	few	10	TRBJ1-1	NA	CAWGRYEAFF	TGTGCCTGGGGCAGGTATGAAGCTTTCTTT
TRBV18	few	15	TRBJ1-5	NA	CASSLTALNNQPQHF	TGTGCCAGCTCGCTCACAGCTTTAAACAATCAGCCCCAGCATTTT
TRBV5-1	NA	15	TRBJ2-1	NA	CASSFLAQSYNEQFF	TGCGCCAGCAGCTTTTTGGCACAGTCCTACAATGAGCAGTTCTTC
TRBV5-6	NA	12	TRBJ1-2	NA	CASSWVAASYTF	TGTGCCAGCAGCTGGGTGGCAGCCAGCTACACCTTC
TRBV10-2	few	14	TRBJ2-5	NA	CASSIPGRVETQYF	TGCGCCAGCAGTATTCCCGGCAGGGTTGAGACCCAGTACTTC
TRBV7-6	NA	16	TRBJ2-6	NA	CASSLWTESGANVLTF	TGTGCCAGCAGCTTGTGGACTGAGTCTGGGGCCAACGTCCTGACTTTC
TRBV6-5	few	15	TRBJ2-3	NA	CASSYSALSTDTQYF	TGTGCCAGCAGTTATTCGGCCCTTAGCACAGATACGCAGTATTTT
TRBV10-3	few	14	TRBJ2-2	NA	CAITGATNTGELFF	TGTGCCATCACGGGGGCCACGAACACCGGGGAGCTGTTTTTT
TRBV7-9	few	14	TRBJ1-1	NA	CASSLAGVNTEAFF	TGTGCCAGCAGCTTAGCAGGAGTAAACACTGAAGCTTTCTTT